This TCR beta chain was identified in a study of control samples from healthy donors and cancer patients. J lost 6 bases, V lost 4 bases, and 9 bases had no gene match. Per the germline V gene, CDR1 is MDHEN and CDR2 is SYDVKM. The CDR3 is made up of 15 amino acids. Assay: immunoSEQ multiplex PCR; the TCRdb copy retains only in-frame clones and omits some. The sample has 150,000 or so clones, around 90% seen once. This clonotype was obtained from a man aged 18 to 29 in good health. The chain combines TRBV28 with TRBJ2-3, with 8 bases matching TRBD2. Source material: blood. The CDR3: CASSSIAGLGDTQYF. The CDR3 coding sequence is TGTGCCAGCAGTTCAATAGCGGGGCTGGGGGATACGCAGTATTTT. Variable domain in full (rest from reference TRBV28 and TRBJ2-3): DVKVTQSSRYLVKRTGEKVFLECVQDMDHENMFWYRQDPGLGLRLIYFSYDVKMKEKGDIPEGYSVSREKKERFSLILESASTNQTSMYLCASSSIAGLGDTQYFGPGTRLTVL.